This TCR beta chain originates from a study of shared clonotypes between healthy human individuals. Findings and caveats of the study: The small donor group covered limited genetic and exposure diversity.

Donors, without exception, were Caucasian adults residing in Nashville, Tennessee. This clone was detected many times. Its antigen remains unidentified. The quantity of DNA used in unsorted PBMC replicate PCRs was about 0.3 ug, corresponding to some 29,000 T cell genomes. Some clones are missing from TCRdb's copy, which holds only in-frame ones; the method was immunoSEQ multiplex PCR. Of fewer than 650,000 clones detected, approximately 80% appear once; the ten largest clones hold 10% to 15%. The CDR3 runs 14 residues. Between the trimmed V and J ends, which lost 7 bases and 1 base, there was a span of 13 bases. Germline CDR1 is MDHEN and CDR2 is SYDVKM.

The material sequenced was PBMCs. This chain connects TRBV28 to TRBJ1-1; D is uncertain. The origin of this receptor is a middle-aged woman in good health. Some clones in this sample may be carry-over from other donors' samples. CDR3 DNA sequence: TGTGCCAGCAAAACACCCGACCGGAACACTGAAGCTTTCTTT. Protein: CASKTPDRNTEAFF.